This record concerns one T cell receptor beta chain sequence. Its target is not known. Clones were sequenced by immunoSEQ multiplex PCR, and TCRdb holds only the in-frame ones, with some missing. The sample lists 200,000 to 250,000 clones, over 80% seen once, with roughly 1% in the top ten. V lost 2 bases, J lost 0 bases, and 10 bases lay in between. Germline-derived CDR1 and CDR2 are SEHNR and FQNEAQ (reference sequence). The CDR3 totals 15 residues. The sample comes from a study of cytomegalovirus exposure and HLA in healthy donors. The wider study: A later analysis reported the same platform for the approximately 110 validation repertoires and the 666 first-cohort repertoires. General study findings and limits: Whilst most TCR sequences proved rare, a subset of public TCRs occurred across many donors. Within the approximately 130 validation repertoires, first-cohort TCR clusters tended to co-occur, according to a later analysis.

This receptor was obtained from a young woman in good health and CMV-seronegative. V gene TRBV7-9 combines with J gene TRBJ1-1, with D possibly matching TRBD1 (6 bases). The sequencing sample was made of PBMCs. The CDR3 DNA reads as TGTGCCAGCAGCTTACCACAGGGAATGAACACTGAAGCTTTCTTT. This sequence encodes CASSLPQGMNTEAFF.